The TCR beta chain described here comes from a study of T-cell memory formation after mild COVID-19. TCRdb used MiXCR to reprocess the 5' RACE reads, holding one entry per CDR3 protein. The sample gives fewer than 700,000 distinct CDR3 sequences, about 20% of which show up once; around 8.4% is in the top ten. Germline values: CDR1 SGHVS, CDR2 FNYEAQ. This CDR3 spans 15 amino acids. Trimming removed 8 bases from V and 3 bases from J, with 20 bases in between. This clonotype appeared a few times. The antigen remains unidentified. Study-level points and caveats: SARS-CoV-2 specificity was not confirmed for second-wave clones peaking on day 37. CD4+ contracting clones lay mainly in CM and EM, CD8+ ones in EMRA.

The rearrangement uses TRBV7-6 and TRBJ2-7; D is unclear. The clonotype was recovered from an adult woman who had mild COVID-19 (a few samples of this study predate the infection). Cell type and time point are not known. Sequences were obtained from PBMCs or a T cell subset sorted from them (not recorded which). CDR3 region: CASPERVGSHYEQYF. Here the CDR3 DNA reads TGTGCCAGCCCCGAGCGTGTCGGAAGCCACTACGAGCAGTACTTC.